The clone carrying this TCR beta chain occurred many times. The record originates from a study of T-cell memory formation after mild COVID-19. The length of the CDR3 is 14 residues. V was pared by 6 bases and J by 0 bases, with 8 bases of the junction left unmatched. The germline V gene encodes CDR1 DFQATT and CDR2 SNEGSKA (reference sequence). TCRdb processed the 5' RACE reads anew with MiXCR; each CDR3 protein has one entry. The data hold approximately 150,000 distinct CDR3 sequences, with 6% to 6.5% observed a single time. Specimen: PBMCs or a T cell subset sorted from them (not recorded which). This TCR was recovered from an adult woman who had mild COVID-19 (a few samples of this study predate the infection). Cell type and time point are not known. J is TRBJ2-7 and V is TRBV20-1, with 7 bases matching TRBD2. In nucleotides, the CDR3 is TGCAGTGCCCCGGGGACTAAGAGCTCCTACGAGCAGTACTTC. This codes for CSAPGTKSSYEQYF.